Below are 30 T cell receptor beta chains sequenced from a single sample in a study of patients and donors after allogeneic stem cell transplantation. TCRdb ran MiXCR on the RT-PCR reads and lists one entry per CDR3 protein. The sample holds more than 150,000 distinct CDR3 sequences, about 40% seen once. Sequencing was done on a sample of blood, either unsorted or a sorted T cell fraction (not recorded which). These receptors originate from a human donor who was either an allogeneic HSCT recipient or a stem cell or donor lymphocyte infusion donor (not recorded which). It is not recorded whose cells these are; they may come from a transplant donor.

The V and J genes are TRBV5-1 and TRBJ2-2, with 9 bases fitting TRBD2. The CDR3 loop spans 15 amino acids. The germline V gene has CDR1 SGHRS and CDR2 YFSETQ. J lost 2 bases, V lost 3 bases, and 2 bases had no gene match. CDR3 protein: CASSSGLANTGELFF. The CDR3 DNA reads TGCGCCAGCAGCTCGGGACTAGCTAACACCGGGGAGCTGTTTTTT.

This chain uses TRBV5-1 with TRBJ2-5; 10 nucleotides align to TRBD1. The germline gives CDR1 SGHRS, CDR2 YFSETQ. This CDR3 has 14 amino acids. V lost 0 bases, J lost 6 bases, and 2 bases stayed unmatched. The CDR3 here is CASSLGQGAQTQYF. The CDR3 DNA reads TGCGCCAGCAGCTTGGGACAGGGGGCACAGACCCAGTACTTC. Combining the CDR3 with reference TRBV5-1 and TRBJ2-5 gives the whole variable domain KAGVTQTPRYLIKTRGQQVTLSCSPISGHRSVSWYQQTPGQGLQFLFEYFSETQRNKGNFPGRFSGRQFSNSRSEMNVSTLELGDSALYLCASSLGQGAQTQYFGPGTRLLVL.

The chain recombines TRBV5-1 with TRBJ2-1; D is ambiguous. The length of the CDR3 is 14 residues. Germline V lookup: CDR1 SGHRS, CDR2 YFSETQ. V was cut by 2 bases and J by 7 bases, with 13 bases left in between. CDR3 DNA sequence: TGCGCCAGCAGCTTAGACCCCAATGGGAATGAGCAGTTCTTC. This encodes CASSLDPNGNEQFF.

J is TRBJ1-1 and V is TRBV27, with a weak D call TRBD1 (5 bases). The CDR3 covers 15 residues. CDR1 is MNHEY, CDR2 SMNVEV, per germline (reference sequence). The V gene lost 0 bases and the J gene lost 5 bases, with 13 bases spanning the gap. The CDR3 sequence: CASSLSGEGNTEAFF. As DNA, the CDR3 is TGTGCCAGCAGTTTATCAGGGGAGGGGAATACTGAAGCTTTCTTT.

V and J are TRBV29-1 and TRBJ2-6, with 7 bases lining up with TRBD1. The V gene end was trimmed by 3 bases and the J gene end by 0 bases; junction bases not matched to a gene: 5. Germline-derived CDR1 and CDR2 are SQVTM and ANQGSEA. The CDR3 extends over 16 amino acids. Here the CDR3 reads CSVEVHRGSGANVLTF. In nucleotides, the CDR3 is TGCAGCGTTGAGGTCCACAGGGGCTCTGGGGCCAACGTCCTGACTTTC.

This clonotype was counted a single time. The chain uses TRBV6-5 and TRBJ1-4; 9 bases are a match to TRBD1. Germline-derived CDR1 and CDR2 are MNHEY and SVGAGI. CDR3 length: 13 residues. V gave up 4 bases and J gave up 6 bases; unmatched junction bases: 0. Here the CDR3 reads CASSWTGDEKLFF. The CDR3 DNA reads TGTGCCAGCAGTTGGACAGGGGATGAAAAACTGTTTTTT.

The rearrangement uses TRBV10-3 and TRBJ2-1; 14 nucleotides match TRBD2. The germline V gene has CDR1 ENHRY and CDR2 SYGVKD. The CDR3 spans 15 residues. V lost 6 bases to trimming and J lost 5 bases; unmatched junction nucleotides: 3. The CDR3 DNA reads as TGTGCCATCAGGCTGGGACTAGCGGGGGACAATGAGCAGTTCTTC. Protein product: CAIRLGLAGDNEQFF.

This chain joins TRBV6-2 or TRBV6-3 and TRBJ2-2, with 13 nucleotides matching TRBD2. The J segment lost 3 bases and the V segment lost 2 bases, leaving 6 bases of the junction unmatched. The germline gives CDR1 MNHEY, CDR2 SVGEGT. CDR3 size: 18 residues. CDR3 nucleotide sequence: TGTGCCAGCAGTTACAGGACTAGCGGGAGAAAGGACACCGGGGAGCTGTTTTTT. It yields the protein CASSYRTSGRKDTGELFF.

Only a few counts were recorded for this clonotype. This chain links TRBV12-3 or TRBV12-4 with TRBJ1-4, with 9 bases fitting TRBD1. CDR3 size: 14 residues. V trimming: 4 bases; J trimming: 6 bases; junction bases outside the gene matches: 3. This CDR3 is CASSSGQGDEKLFF. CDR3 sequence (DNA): TGTGCCAGCAGTTCGGGACAGGGAGATGAAAAACTGTTTTTT.

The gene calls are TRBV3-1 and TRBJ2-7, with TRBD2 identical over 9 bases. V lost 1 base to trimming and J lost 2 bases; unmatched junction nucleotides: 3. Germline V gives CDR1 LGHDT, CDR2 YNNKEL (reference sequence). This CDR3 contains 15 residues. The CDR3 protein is CASSQVAGGAYEQYF. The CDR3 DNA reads TGTGCCAGCAGCCAAGTTGCGGGAGGGGCCTACGAGCAGTACTTC.

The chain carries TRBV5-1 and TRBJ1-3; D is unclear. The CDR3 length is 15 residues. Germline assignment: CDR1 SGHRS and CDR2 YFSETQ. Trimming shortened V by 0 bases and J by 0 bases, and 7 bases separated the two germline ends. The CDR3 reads CASSLVPGSGNTIYF. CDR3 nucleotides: TGCGCCAGCAGCTTGGTTCCGGGCTCTGGAAACACCATATATTTT.

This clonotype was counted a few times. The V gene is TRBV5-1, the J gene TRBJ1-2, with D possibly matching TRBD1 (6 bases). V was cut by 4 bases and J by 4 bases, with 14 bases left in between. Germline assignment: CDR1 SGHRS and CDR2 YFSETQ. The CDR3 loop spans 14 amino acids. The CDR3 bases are TGCGCCAGCAGCCCGGCACAGGGCAGCTATGGCTACACCTTC. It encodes CASSPAQGSYGYTF.

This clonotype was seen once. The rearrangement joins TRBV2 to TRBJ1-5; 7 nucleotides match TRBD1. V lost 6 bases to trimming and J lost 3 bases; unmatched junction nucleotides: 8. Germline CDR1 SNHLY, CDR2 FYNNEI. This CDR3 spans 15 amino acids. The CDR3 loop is CASRYRGGPNQPQHF. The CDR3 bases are TGTGCCAGCAGGTACAGGGGAGGACCCAATCAGCCCCAGCATTTT.

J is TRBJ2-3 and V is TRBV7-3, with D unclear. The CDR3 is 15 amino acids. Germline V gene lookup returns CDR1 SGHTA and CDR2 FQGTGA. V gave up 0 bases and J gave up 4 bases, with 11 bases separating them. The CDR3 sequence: CASSLTGPPPDTQYF. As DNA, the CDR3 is TGTGCCAGCAGCTTAACCGGACCCCCCCCAGATACGCAGTATTTT.

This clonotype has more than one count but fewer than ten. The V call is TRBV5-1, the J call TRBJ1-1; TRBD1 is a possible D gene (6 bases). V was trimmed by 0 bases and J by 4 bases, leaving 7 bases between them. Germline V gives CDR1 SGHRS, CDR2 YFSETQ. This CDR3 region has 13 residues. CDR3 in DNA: TGCGCCAGCAGCTTGGGGACAGTCACTGAAGCTTTCTTT. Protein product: CASSLGTVTEAFF.

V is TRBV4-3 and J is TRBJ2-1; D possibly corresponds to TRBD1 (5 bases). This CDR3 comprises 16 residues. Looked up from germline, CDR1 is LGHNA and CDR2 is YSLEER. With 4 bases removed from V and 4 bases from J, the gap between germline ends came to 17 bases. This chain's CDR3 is CASSPLPGNRYNEQFF. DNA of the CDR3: TGCGCCAGCAGCCCTTTACCAGGGAACAGATACAATGAGCAGTTCTTC.

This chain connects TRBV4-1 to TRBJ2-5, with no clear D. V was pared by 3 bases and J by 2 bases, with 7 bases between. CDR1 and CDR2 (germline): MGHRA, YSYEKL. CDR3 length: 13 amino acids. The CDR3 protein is CASSQAVQETQYF. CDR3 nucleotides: TGCGCCAGCAGCCAGGCTGTGCAAGAGACCCAGTACTTC.

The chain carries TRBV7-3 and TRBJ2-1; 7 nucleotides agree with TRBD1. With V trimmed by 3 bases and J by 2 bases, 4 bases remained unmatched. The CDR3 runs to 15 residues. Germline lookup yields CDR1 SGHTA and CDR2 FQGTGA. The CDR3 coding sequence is TGTGCCAGCAGCTTTTCCGGGACAGCCTACAATGAGCAGTTCTTC. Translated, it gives CASSFSGTAYNEQFF.

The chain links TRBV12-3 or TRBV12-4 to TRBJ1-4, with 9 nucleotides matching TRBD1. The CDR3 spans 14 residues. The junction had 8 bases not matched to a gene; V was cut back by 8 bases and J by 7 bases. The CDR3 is CASGVTGGGEKLFF. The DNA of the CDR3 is TGTGCCAGCGGAGTTACAGGGGGCGGTGAAAAACTGTTTTTT.

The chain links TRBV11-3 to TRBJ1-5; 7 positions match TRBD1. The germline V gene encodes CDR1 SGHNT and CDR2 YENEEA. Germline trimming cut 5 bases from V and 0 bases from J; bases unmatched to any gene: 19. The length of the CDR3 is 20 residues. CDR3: CASSQGEARRDIYSNQPQHF. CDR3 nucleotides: TGTGCCAGCAGCCAGGGGGAGGCAAGAAGGGATATTTATAGCAATCAGCCCCAGCATTTT.

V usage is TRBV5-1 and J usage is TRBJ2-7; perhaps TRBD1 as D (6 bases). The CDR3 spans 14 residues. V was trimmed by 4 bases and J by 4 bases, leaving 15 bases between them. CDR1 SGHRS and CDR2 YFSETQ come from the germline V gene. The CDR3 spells CASSAAGDAYEQYF. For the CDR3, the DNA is TGCGCCAGCAGCGCGGCAGGGGACGCGTACGAGCAGTACTTC.

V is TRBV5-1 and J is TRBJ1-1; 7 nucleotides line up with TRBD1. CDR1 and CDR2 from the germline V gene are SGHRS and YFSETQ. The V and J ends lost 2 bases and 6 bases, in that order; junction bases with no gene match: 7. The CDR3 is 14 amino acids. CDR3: CASSFRQGDPEAFF. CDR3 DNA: TGCGCCAGCAGCTTTCGGCAGGGGGATCCTGAAGCTTTCTTT.

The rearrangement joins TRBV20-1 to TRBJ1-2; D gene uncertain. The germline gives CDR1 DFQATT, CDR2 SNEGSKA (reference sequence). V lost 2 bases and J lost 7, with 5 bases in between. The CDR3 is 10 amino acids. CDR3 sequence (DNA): TGCAGTGCTAGATCGGGTGGCTACACCTTC. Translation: CSARSGGYTF.

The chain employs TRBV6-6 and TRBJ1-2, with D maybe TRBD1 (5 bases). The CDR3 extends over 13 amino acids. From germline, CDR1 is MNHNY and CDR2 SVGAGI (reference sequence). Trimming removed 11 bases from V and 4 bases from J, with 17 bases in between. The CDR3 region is CALRAAGGYGYTF. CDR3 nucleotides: TGTGCCCTCCGGGCCGCCGGGGGCTATGGCTACACCTTC.

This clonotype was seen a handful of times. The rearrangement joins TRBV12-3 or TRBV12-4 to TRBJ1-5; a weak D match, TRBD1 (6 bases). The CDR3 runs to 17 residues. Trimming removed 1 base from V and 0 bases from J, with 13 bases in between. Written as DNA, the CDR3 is TGTGCCAGCAGTTTAGTGTTGGGGGCAGGTAGCAATCAGCCCCAGCATTTT. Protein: CASSLVLGAGSNQPQHF.

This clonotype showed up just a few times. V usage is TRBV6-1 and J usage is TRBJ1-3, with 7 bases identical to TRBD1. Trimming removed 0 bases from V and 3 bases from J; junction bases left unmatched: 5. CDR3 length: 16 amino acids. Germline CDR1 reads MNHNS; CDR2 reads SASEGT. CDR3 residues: CASSEAKGALGNTIYF. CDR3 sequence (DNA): TGTGCCAGCAGTGAAGCGAAGGGGGCGCTTGGAAACACCATATATTTT.

The CDR3 region has the DNA TGTGCCAGCAGGGGAAGGACAGGGGCTTACTACGAGCAGTACTTC. Translation gives CASRGRTGAYYEQYF. The chain is built from TRBV6-6 and TRBJ2-7, with TRBD1 matching over 9 bases. The V gene's germline CDR1 is MNHNY and CDR2 SVGAGI (reference sequence). V shed 6 bases, J shed 3 bases, and the junction held 9 bases outside the gene matches. The CDR3 is 15 residues long.

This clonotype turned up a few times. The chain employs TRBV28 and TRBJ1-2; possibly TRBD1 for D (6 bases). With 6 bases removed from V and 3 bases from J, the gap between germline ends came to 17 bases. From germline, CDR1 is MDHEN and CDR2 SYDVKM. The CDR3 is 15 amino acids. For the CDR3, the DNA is TGTGCCAGCAGGGAGCCGCAGGGGTTGGACTATGGCTACACCTTC. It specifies CASREPQGLDYGYTF.

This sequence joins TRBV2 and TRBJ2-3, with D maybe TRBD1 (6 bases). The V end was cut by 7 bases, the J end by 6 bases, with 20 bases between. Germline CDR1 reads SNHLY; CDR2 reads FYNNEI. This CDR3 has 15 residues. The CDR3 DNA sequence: TGTGCCAGCAACGAAGGGACATTCGTTCTGGATACGCAGTATTTT. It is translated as CASNEGTFVLDTQYF.

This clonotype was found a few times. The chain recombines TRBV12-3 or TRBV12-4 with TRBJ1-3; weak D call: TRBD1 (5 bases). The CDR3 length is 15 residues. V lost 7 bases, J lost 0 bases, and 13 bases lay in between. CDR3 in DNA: TGTGCCAGCACCCTGCAGGGAGTCTCTGGAAACACCATATATTTT. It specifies CASTLQGVSGNTIYF.